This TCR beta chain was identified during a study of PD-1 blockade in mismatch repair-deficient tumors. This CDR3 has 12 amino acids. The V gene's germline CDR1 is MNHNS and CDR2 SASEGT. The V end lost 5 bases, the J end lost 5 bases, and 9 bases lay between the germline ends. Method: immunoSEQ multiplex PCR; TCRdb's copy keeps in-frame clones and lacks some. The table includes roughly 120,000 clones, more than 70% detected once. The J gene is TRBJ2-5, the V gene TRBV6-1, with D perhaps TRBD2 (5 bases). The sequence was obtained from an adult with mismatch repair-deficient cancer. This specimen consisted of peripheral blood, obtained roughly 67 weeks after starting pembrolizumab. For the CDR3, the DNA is TGTGCCAGCAGTTTAGCGCAGGAGACCCAGTACTTC. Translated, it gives CASSLAQETQYF.